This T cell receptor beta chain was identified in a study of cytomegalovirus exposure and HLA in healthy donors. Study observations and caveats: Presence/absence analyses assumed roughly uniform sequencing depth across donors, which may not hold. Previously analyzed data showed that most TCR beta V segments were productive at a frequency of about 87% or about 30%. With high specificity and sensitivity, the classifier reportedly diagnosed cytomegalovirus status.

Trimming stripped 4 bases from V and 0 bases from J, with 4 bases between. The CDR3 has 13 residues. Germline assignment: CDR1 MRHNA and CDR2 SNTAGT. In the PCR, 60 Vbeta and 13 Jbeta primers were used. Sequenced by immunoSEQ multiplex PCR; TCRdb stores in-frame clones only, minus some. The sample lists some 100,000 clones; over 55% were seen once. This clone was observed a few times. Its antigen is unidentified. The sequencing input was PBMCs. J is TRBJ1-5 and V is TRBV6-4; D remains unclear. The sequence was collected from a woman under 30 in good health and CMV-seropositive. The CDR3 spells CASSAYSNQPQHF. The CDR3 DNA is TGTGCCAGCAGTGCTTATAGCAATCAGCCCCAGCATTTT.